This T cell receptor (beta chain) was identified during a study of T cell responses to AZD1222 COVID-19 vaccine. Whole-study results and caveats: Regions 160-218 and 743-854 dominated among vaccine-associated CD4 TCRs spanning spike. Spike-specific TCR repertoires showed rising breadth and depth after two AZD1222 doses. White British ancestry dominated among donors, who included more females, and clonal diversity was possibly underestimated.

CDR1 LGHNA and CDR2 YSLEER come from the germline V gene. V was pared by 0 bases and J by 4 bases, with 15 bases between. The CDR3 has 16 amino acids. Concerning this clone: Its antigen is as yet unknown.

Clones were read by immunoSEQ multiplex PCR, and TCRdb kept only the in-frame ones, dropping some. The data show roughly 130,000 clones, about 85% seen once. The sample was peripheral blood, taken on day 0 of AZD1222 vaccination. The chain uses TRBV4-3 and TRBJ1-2; D not resolved. This receptor was identified in an adult in good health. CDR3 region: CASSQDPQVVFYGYTF. CDR3 nucleotides: TGCGCCAGCAGCCAAGATCCCCAGGTTGTCTTCTATGGCTACACCTTC.